The clone carrying this TCR beta chain has only a few counts. In germline, CDR1 is DFQATT, CDR2 SNEGSKA (reference sequence). The CDR3 runs 13 residues. With 1 base removed from V and 4 bases from J, the gap between germline ends came to 10 bases. Alongside a J-beta primer mix, a sample-barcoded 5' primer served in a second PCR lasting about 7 to 11 cycles. TCRdb re-called the 5' RACE reads through MiXCR, storing one row per CDR3 protein. The sample shows 730,000 or so distinct CDR3 sequences, around 43% of them seen only once. This sample is part of a study of blood T cells in healthy people across ages.

The sequencing sample was made of blood. This chain links TRBV20-1 with TRBJ1-1; unclear D gene. This TCR was sampled from a man aged 80 or over in good health. In nucleotides, the CDR3 is TGCAGTGCTAGAGTAGGGTCTGGCACTGAAGCTTTCTTT. It translates to CSARVGSGTEAFF.